The 11 T cell receptor beta chains below all came from one sample that was sequenced in a study of blood T cell repertoires in COVID-19. Clones were sequenced by immunoSEQ multiplex PCR, and TCRdb holds only the in-frame ones, with some missing. The table includes tens of thousands of clones, around 68% detected once. The sequenced material came from peripheral blood. The receptors come from a woman aged 70-85 years with acute or convalescent COVID-19.

CDR3 bases: TGCGCCAGCCTCCCGCAGGGGCGGGCTGACACTGAAGCTTTCTTT. Amino acid sequence: CASLPQGRADTEAFF. The V call is TRBV5-1, the J call TRBJ1-1, with D perhaps TRBD1 (6 bases). The CDR3 runs to 15 residues. Germline values: CDR1 SGHRS, CDR2 YFSETQ. V was clipped by 7 bases and J by 3 bases, with 19 bases between them.

J is TRBJ1-1 and V is TRBV10-2, with no clear D. This CDR3 region has 12 residues. Trimming stripped 7 bases from V and 4 bases from J, with 10 bases between. CDR1 and CDR2 (germline): WSHSY, SAAADI. CDR3 nucleotide sequence: TGCGCCAGCAACGAGGGAATCACTGAAGCTTTCTTT. This codes for CASNEGITEAFF.

The chain carries TRBV4-1 and TRBJ2-5; D gene unclear. V was pared by 1 base and J by 2 bases, with 14 bases between. Germline V CDR1 and CDR2: MGHRA, YSYEKL. The CDR3 spans 16 residues. CDR3: CASSQASAGFQETQYF. The CDR3 DNA is TGCGCCAGCAGCCAAGCCTCCGCAGGTTTTCAAGAGACCCAGTACTTC.

The chain links TRBV9 to TRBJ1-4, with TRBD1 matching over 7 bases. Germline trimming cut 2 bases from V and 6 bases from J; bases unmatched to any gene: 4. Germline V CDR1 and CDR2: SGDLS, YYNGEE. The CDR3 is 14 residues long. The CDR3 protein is CASSVTGVDEKLFF. In DNA form, the CDR3 reads TGTGCCAGCAGCGTCACAGGGGTGGATGAAAAACTGTTTTTT.

The chain links TRBV7-9 to TRBJ1-2, with a tentative D call TRBD1 (6 bases). CDR3 length: 14 amino acids. CDR1 is SEHNR and CDR2 is FQNEAQ in the germline V gene (reference sequence). The germline V and J ends were trimmed by 3 bases and 5 bases, with 13 bases remaining between them. CDR3 in amino acids: CASSFSAGVYGYTF. CDR3 bases: TGTGCCAGCAGCTTTAGCGCAGGGGTGTATGGCTACACCTTC.

The genes are TRBV6-5 and TRBJ2-3, with D possibly being TRBD2 (7 bases). The V gene lost 1 base and the J gene lost 1 base, with 9 bases spanning the gap. CDR1 MNHEY and CDR2 SVGAGI come from the germline V gene. CDR3 size: 15 residues. The CDR3 nucleotides are TGTGCCAGCAGTTACTGGGGGGGCGGCACAGATACGCAGTATTTT. Residues: CASSYWGGGTDTQYF.

This clone was detected a few times. J is TRBJ1-2 and V is TRBV7-2; TRBD1 is a possible D gene (6 bases). The V end was cut by 5 bases, the J end by 4 bases, with 11 bases between. The CDR3 has 13 residues. Germline V lookup: CDR1 SGHTA, CDR2 FQGNSA. CDR3 loop: CASSPLDSYGYTF. The CDR3 DNA is TGTGCCAGCAGCCCCTTGGACAGCTATGGCTACACCTTC.

The chain links TRBV7-8 to TRBJ2-7, with a possible D match to TRBD2 (6 bases). This CDR3 is 14 amino acids long. The V gene lost 5 bases and the J gene lost 0 bases, with 11 bases spanning the gap. CDR1 SGHVS and CDR2 FQNEAQ come from the germline V gene. CDR3 in amino acids: CASSPGTGSYEQYF. CDR3 in DNA: TGTGCCAGCAGCCCCGGGACTGGCTCCTACGAGCAGTACTTC. Full variable domain (rest looked up from reference TRBV7-8 and TRBJ2-7): GAGVSQSPRYKVAKRGQDVALRCDPISGHVSLFWYQQALGQGPEFLTYFQNEAQLDKSGLPSDRFFAERPEGSVSTLKIQRTQQEDSAVYLCASSPGTGSYEQYFGPGTRLTVT.

The V gene is TRBV12-3 or TRBV12-4, the J gene TRBJ1-2; 7 bases fit TRBD1. The CDR3 runs 11 residues. V lost 4 bases to trimming and J lost 7 bases; unmatched junction nucleotides: 0. The CDR3 sequence is CASSYRGGYTF. The CDR3 DNA reads as TGTGCCAGCAGTTACAGGGGTGGCTACACCTTC.

This clone came up once. The J gene is TRBJ2-6, the V gene TRBV2; a possible D gene is TRBD2 (5 bases). The CDR3 sequence is 16 residues long. Germline V gene data show CDR1 as SNHLY and CDR2 as FYNNEI. Trimming took off 6 bases at V and 0 bases at J, with 12 bases between the two ends. The CDR3 DNA follows: TGTGCCAGCAGAGTACTAGGAATCTCTGGGGCCAACGTCCTGACTTTC. This translates into CASRVLGISGANVLTF.

This chain links TRBV27 with TRBJ1-5; D possibly corresponds to TRBD1 (6 bases). Per germline, CDR1 MNHEY and CDR2 SMNVEV (reference sequence). CDR3 size: 14 residues. V lost 7 bases to trimming and J lost 3 bases, with 13 bases between them. Here the CDR3 reads CASKRTANNQPQHF. The CDR3 nucleotides are TGTGCCAGCAAAAGGACAGCCAACAATCAGCCCCAGCATTTT.